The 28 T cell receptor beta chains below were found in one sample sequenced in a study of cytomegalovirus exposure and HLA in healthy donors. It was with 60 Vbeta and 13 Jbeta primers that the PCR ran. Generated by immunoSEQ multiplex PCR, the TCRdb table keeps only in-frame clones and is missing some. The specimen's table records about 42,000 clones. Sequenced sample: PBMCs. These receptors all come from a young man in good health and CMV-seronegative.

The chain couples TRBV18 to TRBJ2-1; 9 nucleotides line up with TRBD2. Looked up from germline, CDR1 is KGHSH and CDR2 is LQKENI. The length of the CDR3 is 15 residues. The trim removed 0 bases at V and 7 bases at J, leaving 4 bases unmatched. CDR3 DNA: TGTGCCAGCTCACCACCGGGGAGCGGGAGGAATGAGCAGTTCTTC. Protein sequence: CASSPPGSGRNEQFF.

CDR3 in DNA: TGTGCCAGCTCACCACCGAGCGGGAGGTGGAATGAGCAGTTCTTC. Translating it yields CASSPPSGRWNEQFF. The J gene is TRBJ2-1, the V gene TRBV18, with 9 bases matching TRBD2. CDR1 is KGHSH and CDR2 is LQKENI in the germline V gene. This CDR3 has 15 amino acids. The trim removed 0 bases at V and 7 bases at J, leaving 4 bases unmatched.

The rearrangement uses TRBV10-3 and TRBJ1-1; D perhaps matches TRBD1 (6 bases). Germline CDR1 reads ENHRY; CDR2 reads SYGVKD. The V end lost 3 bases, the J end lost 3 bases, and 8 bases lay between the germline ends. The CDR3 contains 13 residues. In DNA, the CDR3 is TGTGCCATCAGTGAACAGGGAGACACTGAAGCTTTCTTT. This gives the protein CAISEQGDTEAFF.

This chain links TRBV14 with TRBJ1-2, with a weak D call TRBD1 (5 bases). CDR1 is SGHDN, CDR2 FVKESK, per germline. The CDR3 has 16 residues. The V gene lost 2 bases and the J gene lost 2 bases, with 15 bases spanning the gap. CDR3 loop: CASSQRRGPVNYGYTF. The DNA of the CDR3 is TGTGCCAGCAGCCAAAGGAGGGGCCCTGTCAACTATGGCTACACCTTC.

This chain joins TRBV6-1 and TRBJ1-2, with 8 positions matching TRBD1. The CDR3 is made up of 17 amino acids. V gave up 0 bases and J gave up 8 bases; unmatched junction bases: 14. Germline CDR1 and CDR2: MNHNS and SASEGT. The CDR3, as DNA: TGTGCCAGCAGTGAAGCGCTTGTTGGCAGGGGGCGCCGGGGCTACACCTTC. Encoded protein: CASSEALVGRGRRGYTF.

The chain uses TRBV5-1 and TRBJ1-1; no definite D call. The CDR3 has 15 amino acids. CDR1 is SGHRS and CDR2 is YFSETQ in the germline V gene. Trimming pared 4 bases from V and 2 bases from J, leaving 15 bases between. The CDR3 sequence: CASSPISGLNTEAFF. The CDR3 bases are TGCGCCAGCAGCCCGATTTCGGGGTTAAACACTGAAGCTTTCTTT.

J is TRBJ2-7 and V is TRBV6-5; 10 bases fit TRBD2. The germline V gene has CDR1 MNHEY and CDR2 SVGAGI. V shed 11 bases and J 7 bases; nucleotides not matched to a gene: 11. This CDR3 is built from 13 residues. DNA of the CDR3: TGTGCCTCGGAGCGGGAGGGCCTGGGGGAGCAGTACTTC. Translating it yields CASEREGLGEQYF.

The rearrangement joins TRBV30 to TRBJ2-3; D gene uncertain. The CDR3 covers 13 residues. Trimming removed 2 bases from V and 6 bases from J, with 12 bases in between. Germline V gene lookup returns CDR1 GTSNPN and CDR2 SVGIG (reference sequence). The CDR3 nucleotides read TGTGCCTGGAGTCTCTCAACCGCGGATACGCAGTATTTT. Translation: CAWSLSTADTQYF.

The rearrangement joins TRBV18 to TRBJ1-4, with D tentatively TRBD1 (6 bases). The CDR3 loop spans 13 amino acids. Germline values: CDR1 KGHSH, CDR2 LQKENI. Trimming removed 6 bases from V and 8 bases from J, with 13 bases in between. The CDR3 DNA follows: TGTGCCAGCTCGGGGGCCCAGGGGGAAAAACTGTTTTTT. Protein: CASSGAQGEKLFF. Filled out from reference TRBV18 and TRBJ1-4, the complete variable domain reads NAGVMQNPRHLVRRRGQEARLRCSPMKGHSHVYWYRQLPEEGLKFMVYLQKENIIDESGMPKERFSAEFPKEGPSILRIQQVVRGDSAAYFCASSGAQGEKLFFGSGTQLSVL.

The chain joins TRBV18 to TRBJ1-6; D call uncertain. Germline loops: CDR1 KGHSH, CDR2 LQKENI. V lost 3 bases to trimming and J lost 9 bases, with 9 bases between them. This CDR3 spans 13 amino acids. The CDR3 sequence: CASSPAAGSPLHF. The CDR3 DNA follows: TGTGCCAGCTCACCGGCCGCGGGTTCACCCCTCCACTTT.

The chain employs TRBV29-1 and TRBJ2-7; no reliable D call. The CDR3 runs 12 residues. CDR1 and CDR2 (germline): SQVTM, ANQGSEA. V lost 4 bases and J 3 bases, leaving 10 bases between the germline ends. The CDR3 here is CSVGSANYEQYF. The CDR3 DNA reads TGCAGCGTTGGCAGCGCGAACTACGAGCAGTACTTC.

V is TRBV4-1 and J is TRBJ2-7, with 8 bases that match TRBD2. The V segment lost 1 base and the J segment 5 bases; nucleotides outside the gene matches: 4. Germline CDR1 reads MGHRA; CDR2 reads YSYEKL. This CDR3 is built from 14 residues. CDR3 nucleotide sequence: TGCGCCAGCAGCCAAGTTGGGACTAGGGACGAGCAGTACTTC. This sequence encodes CASSQVGTRDEQYF.

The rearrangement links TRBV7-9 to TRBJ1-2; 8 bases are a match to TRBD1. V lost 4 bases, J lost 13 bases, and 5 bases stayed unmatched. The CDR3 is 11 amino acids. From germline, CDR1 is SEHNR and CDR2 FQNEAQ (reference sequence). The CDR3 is CASSSWDRFTF. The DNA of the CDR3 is TGTGCCAGCAGCTCCTGGGACAGGTTCACCTTC.

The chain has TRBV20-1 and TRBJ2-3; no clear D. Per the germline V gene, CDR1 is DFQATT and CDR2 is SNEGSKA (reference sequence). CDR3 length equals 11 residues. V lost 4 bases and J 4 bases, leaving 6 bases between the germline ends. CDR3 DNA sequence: TGCAGTGCTAACTTAGCAGATACGCAGTATTTT. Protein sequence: CSANLADTQYF.

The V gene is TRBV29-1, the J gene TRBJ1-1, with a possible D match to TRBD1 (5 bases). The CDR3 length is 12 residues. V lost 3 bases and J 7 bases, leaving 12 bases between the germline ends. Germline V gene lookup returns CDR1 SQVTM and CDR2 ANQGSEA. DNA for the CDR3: TGCAGCGTTGACGGGGGGGTGGATGAAGCTTTCTTT. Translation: CSVDGGVDEAFF.

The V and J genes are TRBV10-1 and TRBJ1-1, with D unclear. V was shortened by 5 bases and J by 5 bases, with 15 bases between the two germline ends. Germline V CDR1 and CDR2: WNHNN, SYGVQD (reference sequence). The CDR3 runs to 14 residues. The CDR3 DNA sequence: TGCGCCAGCAGTCCCCTTGGACGAGGGACTGAAGCTTTCTTT. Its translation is CASSPLGRGTEAFF.

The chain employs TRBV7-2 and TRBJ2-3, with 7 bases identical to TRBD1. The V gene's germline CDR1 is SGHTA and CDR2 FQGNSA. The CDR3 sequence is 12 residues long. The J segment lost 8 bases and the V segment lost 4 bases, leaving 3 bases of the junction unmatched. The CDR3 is CASSSQGFTQYF. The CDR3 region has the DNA TGTGCCAGCAGCTCACAGGGGTTTACGCAGTATTTT.

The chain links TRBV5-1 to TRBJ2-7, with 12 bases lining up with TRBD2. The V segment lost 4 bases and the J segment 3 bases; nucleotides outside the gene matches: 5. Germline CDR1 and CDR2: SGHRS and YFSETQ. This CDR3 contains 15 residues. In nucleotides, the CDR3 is TGCGCCAGCAGCCGCGGGACTAGCGGGCACTACGAGCAGTACTTC. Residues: CASSRGTSGHYEQYF.

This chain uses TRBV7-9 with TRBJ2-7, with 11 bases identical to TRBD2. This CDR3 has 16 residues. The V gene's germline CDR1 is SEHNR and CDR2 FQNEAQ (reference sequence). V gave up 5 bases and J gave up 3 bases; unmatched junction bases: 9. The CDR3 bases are TGTGCCAGCAGCGAGACTAGCGGGATCCTTCTCTACGAGCAGTACTTC. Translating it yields CASSETSGILLYEQYF.

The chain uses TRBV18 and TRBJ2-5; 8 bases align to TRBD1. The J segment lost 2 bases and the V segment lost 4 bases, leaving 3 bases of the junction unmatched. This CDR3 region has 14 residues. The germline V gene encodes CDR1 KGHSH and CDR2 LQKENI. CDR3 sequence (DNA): TGTGCCAGCTCACTCGACAGGGGTCAAGAGACCCAGTACTTC. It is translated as CASSLDRGQETQYF.

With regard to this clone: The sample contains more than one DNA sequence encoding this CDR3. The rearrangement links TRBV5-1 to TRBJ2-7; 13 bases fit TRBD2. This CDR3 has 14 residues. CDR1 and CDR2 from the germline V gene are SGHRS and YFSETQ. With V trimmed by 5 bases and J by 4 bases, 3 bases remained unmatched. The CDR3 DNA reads TGCGCCAGCAGTCGGACTAGCGGGAGTTACGAGCAGTACTTC. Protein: CASSRTSGSYEQYF.

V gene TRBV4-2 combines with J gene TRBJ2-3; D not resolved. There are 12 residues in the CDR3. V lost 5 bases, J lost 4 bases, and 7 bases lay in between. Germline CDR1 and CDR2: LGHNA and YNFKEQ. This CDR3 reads CASSYSSDTQYF. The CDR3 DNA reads TGTGCCAGCAGCTATAGTTCAGATACGCAGTATTTT.

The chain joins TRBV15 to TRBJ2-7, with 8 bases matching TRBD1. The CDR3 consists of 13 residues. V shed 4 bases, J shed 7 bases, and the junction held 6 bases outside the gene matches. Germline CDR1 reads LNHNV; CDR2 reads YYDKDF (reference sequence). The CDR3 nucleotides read TGTGCCACCAGCATAAGGACAGGGCGGGAGCAGTACTTC. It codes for CATSIRTGREQYF.

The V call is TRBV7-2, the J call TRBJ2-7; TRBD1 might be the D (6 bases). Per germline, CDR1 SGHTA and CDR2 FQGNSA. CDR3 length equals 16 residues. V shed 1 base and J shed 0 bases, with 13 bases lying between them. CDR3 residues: CASSLVQTGPSYEQYF. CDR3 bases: TGTGCCAGCAGCTTAGTTCAAACAGGGCCCTCCTACGAGCAGTACTTC.

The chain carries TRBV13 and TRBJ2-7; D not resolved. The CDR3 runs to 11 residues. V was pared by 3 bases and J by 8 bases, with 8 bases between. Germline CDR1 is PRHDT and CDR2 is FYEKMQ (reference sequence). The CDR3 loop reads CASSFIEKQYF. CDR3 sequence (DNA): TGTGCCAGCAGCTTTATAGAGAAGCAGTACTTC. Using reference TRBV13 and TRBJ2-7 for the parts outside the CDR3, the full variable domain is AAGVIQSPRHLIKEKRETATLKCYPIPRHDTVYWYQQGPGQDPQFLISFYEKMQSDKGSIPDRFSAQQFSDYHSELNMSSLELGDSALYFCASSFIEKQYFGPGTRLTVT.

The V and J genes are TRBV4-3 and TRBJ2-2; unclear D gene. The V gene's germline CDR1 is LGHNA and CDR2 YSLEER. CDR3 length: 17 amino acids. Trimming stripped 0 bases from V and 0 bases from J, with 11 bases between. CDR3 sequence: CASSQERGGSNTGELFF. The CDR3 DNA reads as TGCGCCAGCAGCCAAGAGAGAGGTGGTTCGAACACCGGGGAGCTGTTTTTT.

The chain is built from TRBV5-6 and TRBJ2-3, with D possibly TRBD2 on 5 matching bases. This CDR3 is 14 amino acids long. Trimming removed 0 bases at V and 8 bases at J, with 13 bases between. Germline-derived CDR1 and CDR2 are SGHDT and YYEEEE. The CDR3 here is CASSLVSGKGTQYF. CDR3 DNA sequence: TGTGCCAGCAGCTTGGTTTCGGGGAAGGGTACGCAGTATTTT.

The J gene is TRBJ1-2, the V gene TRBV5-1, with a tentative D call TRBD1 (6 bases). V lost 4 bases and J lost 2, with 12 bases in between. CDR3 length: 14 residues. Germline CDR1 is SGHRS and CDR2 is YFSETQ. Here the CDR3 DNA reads TGCGCCAGCAGCCAGTCAACAGGGAACTATGGCTACACCTTC. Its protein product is CASSQSTGNYGYTF.